Following are 17 T cell receptor beta chains from one sample sequenced in a study of OX40 agonist ivuxolimab in advanced cancers. The data were produced by immunoSEQ multiplex PCR, yet TCRdb's version contains in-frame clones alone and is incomplete. The data hold about 27,000 clones, with roughly four fifths observed a single time. This material consisted of CD4+ or CD8+ T cells sorted from blood, taken in a trial of the OX40 agonist ivuxolimab. Receptors originate from an adult with an advanced solid tumor such as melanoma, head and neck, liver or kidney cancer.

Only one count was recorded for this clone. The chain is built from TRBV7-2 and TRBJ1-1, with D hard to call. CDR1 SGHTA and CDR2 FQGNSA come from the germline V gene. V was clipped by 1 base and J by 5 bases, with 8 bases between them. The CDR3 runs 13 residues. The CDR3 sequence: CASSLGLGTEAFF. In nucleotides, the CDR3 is TGTGCCAGCAGCTTAGGGCTCGGGACTGAAGCTTTCTTT.

CDR3 amino acids: CASTPVFTNEKLFF. The DNA for the CDR3 is TGTGCCAGCACCCCGGTTTTCACTAATGAAAAACTGTTTTTT. The rearrangement joins TRBV2 to TRBJ1-4; no clear D gene. Between the trimmed V and J ends, which lost 7 bases and 2 bases, there was a span of 11 bases. This CDR3 comprises 14 residues. The V gene's germline CDR1 is SNHLY and CDR2 FYNNEI.

The rearrangement uses TRBV14 and TRBJ1-2, with a possible D match to TRBD1 (6 bases). Germline V gives CDR1 SGHDN, CDR2 FVKESK. The CDR3 has 15 amino acids. V lost 1 base and J 3 bases, leaving 12 bases between the germline ends. The CDR3, as DNA: TGTGCCAGCAGCCAAGGGGCACAGGGCCACTATGGCTACACCTTC. This encodes CASSQGAQGHYGYTF.

This chain joins TRBV27 and TRBJ2-3; D perhaps matches TRBD1 (5 bases). The length of the CDR3 is 14 residues. In germline, CDR1 is MNHEY, CDR2 SMNVEV (reference sequence). With 5 bases removed from V and 3 bases from J, the gap between germline ends came to 12 bases. The DNA of the CDR3 is TGTGCCAGCAGTCCCTCAGGACAAACAGATACGCAGTATTTT. Encoded protein: CASSPSGQTDTQYF.

This clone rates as medium-sized. This chain connects TRBV13 to TRBJ2-7; D could derive from TRBD1 or TRBD2 (5 bases each). There are 12 residues in the CDR3. Trimming stripped 5 bases from V and 6 bases from J, with 11 bases between. Germline assignment: CDR1 PRHDT and CDR2 FYEKMQ (reference sequence). CDR3 bases: TGTGCCAGCAGCCTGGGGACGGGCGAGCAGTACTTC. Amino acids: CASSLGTGEQYF.

V and J are TRBV21-1 and TRBJ2-1; the DNA was not used to check the table's D call, TRBD2. TRBV21-1 is an annotated pseudogene. The CDR3 loop spans 11 amino acids. CDR3 coding DNA: TGTGCCAGCACCCTGCACAGACGGGGGTTCTTC. This sequence encodes CASTLHRRGFF.

The J gene is TRBJ2-7, the V gene TRBV15, with 8 bases matching TRBD1. Germline V gives CDR1 LNHNV, CDR2 YYDKDF (reference sequence). J lost 3 bases, V lost 5 bases, and 6 bases had no gene match. This CDR3 is 14 amino acids long. In DNA, the CDR3 is TGTGCCACCAGCCCGGCAGGGGGCCACTACGAGCAGTACTTC. This gives the protein CATSPAGGHYEQYF. Variable domain in full (rest from reference TRBV15 and TRBJ2-7): DAMVIQNPRYQVTQFGKPVTLSCSQTLNHNVMYWYQQKSSQAPKLLFHYYDKDFNNEADTPDNFQSRRPNTSFCFLDIRSPGLGDTAMYLCATSPAGGHYEQYFGPGTRLTVT.

The V call is TRBV5-8, the J call TRBJ2-1; 7 bases fit TRBD1. The ends lost 0 bases at V and 3 bases at J; junction bases unmatched: 9. This CDR3 comprises 17 residues. Germline V lookup: CDR1 SGHTS, CDR2 YDEGEE. CDR3 coding DNA: TGTGCCAGCAGCTTGGGACAGGGCACGTCCTACTACAATGAGCAGTTCTTC. It specifies CASSLGQGTSYYNEQFF. Full variable domain (missing parts from reference TRBV5-8 and TRBJ2-1): EAGVTQSPTHLIKTRGQQATLRCSPISGHTSVYWYQQALGLGLQFLLWYDEGEERNRGNFPPRFSGRQFPNYSSELNVNALELEDSALYLCASSLGQGTSYYNEQFFGPGTRLTVL.

The rearrangement uses TRBV6-6 and TRBJ2-7; D tentatively reads TRBD1 or TRBD2 (5 bases each). Germline loops: CDR1 MNHNY, CDR2 SVGAGI (reference sequence). The CDR3 consists of 16 residues. Deletions cut 8 bases from V and 0 bases from J, with 20 bases between. CDR3 bases: TGTGCCAGCGGCACGTTACCGGGACCGGTCTCCTACGAGCAGTACTTC. Translation: CASGTLPGPVSYEQYF.

The V gene is TRBV2, the J gene TRBJ2-6, with a weak D call TRBD1 (6 bases). CDR1 is SNHLY, CDR2 FYNNEI, per germline. The CDR3 contains 16 residues. Trimming removed 7 bases from V and 0 bases from J, with 13 bases in between. The CDR3 spells CASTLTGPSGANVLTF. DNA for the CDR3: TGTGCCAGCACACTGACAGGACCCTCTGGGGCCAACGTCCTGACTTTC.

The chain carries TRBV7-9 and TRBJ2-1; D is unclear. From germline, CDR1 is SEHNR and CDR2 FQNEAQ (reference sequence). The CDR3 is made up of 15 amino acids. V was shortened by 1 base and J by 2 bases, with 9 bases between the two germline ends. The CDR3 region is CASSLGGYPYNEQFF. The CDR3, as DNA: TGTGCCAGCAGCTTAGGTGGGTATCCCTACAATGAGCAGTTCTTC.

The rearrangement links TRBV7-9 to TRBJ2-1, with 10 positions matching TRBD2. V dropped 1 base and J dropped 5; count of bases not matched to a gene: 8. The CDR3 has 17 residues. CDR1 is SEHNR and CDR2 is FQNEAQ in the germline V gene (reference sequence). CDR3 bases: TGTGCCAGCAGCTTAGATCGGCTAGCGGGGGCCAACAATGAGCAGTTCTTC. Protein sequence: CASSLDRLAGANNEQFF.

This clone was found a few times. This chain links TRBV30 with TRBJ1-1, with D possibly TRBD1 on 5 matching bases. V was pared by 4 bases and J by 6 bases, with 21 bases between. Germline V lookup: CDR1 GTSNPN, CDR2 SVGIG (reference sequence). CDR3 length: 15 residues. CDR3 sequence reads: CAWTQTRGVSSEAFF. The DNA of the CDR3 is TGTGCCTGGACTCAAACGCGGGGGGTATCTTCTGAAGCTTTCTTT.

The chain recombines TRBV9 with TRBJ1-5; D is perhaps TRBD1 (5 bases). This CDR3 is 14 amino acids long. Between the trimmed V and J ends, which lost 0 bases and 4 bases, there was a span of 8 bases. CDR1 and CDR2 (germline): SGDLS, YYNGEE. The CDR3: CASSVGWGNQPQHF. The CDR3 nucleotides read TGTGCCAGCAGCGTAGGATGGGGGAATCAGCCCCAGCATTTT. Supplemented by reference TRBV9 and TRBJ1-5, the full variable domain reads DSGVTQTPKHLITATGQRVTLRCSPRSGDLSVYWYQQSLDQGLQFLIQYYNGEERAKGNILERFSAQQFPDLHSELNLSSLELGDSALYFCASSVGWGNQPQHFGDGTRLSIL.

The chain uses TRBV30 and TRBJ1-5; 7 bases map to TRBD1. The CDR3 spans 15 residues. The germline V gene has CDR1 GTSNPN and CDR2 SVGIG (reference sequence). V shed 0 bases, J shed 4 bases, and the junction held 6 bases outside the gene matches. CDR3 region: CAWSVRGGLNQPQHF. CDR3 DNA: TGTGCCTGGAGTGTACGAGGGGGCTTGAATCAGCCCCAGCATTTT. Complete variable domain (other parts from reference TRBV30 and TRBJ1-5): SQTIHQWPATLVQPVGSPLSLECTVEGTSNPNLYWYRQAAGRGLQLLFYSVGIGQISSEVPQNLSASRPQDRQFILSSKKLLLSDSGFYLCAWSVRGGLNQPQHFGDGTRLSIL.

V usage is TRBV9 and J usage is TRBJ2-7; 10 nucleotides line up with TRBD1. The V and J ends lost 0 bases and 3 bases, in that order; junction bases with no gene match: 6. The CDR3 loop spans 16 amino acids. Germline V lookup: CDR1 SGDLS, CDR2 YYNGEE. CDR3 coding DNA: TGTGCCAGCAGCGTAGGGTGGGACAGGGGCGTCTACGAGCAGTACTTC. Translated: CASSVGWDRGVYEQYF.

This clone was observed a few times. Here the CDR3 reads CASSQGGPYGYTF. The DNA of the CDR3 is TGCGCCAGCAGCCAAGGTGGCCCGTATGGCTACACCTTC. This chain connects TRBV4-1 to TRBJ1-2, with D unresolved. Germline CDR1 and CDR2: MGHRA and YSYEKL. The CDR3 runs 13 residues. V was shortened by 1 base and J by 5 bases, with 8 bases between the two germline ends.